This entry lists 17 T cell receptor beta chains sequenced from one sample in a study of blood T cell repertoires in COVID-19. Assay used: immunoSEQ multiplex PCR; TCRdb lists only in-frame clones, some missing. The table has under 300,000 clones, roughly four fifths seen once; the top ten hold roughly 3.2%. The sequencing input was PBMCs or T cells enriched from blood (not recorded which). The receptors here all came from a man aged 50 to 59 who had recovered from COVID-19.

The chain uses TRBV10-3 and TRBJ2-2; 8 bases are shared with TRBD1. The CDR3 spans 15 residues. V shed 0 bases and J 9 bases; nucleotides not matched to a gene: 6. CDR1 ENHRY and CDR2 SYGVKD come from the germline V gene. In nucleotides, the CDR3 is TGTGCCATCAGTGAGTCGCGACAGGGGAAGCGGGAGCTGTTTTTT. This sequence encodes CAISESRQGKRELFF.

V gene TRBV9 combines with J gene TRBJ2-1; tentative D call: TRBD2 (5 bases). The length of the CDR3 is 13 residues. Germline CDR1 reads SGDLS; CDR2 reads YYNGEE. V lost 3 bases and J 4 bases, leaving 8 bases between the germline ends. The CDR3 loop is CASSGTGYNEQFF. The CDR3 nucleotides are TGTGCCAGCAGCGGGACGGGGTACAATGAGCAGTTCTTC.

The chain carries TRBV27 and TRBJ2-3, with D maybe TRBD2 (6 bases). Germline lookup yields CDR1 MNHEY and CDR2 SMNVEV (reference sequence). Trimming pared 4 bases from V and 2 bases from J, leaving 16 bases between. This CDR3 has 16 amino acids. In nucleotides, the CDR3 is TGTGCCAGCAGTTCCGGGACTTTTTCCCTCACAGATACGCAGTATTTT. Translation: CASSSGTFSLTDTQYF.

Here the CDR3 reads CAWSVNRDSNYGYTF. CDR3 coding DNA: TGTGCCTGGAGTGTGAACCGGGACAGTAACTATGGCTACACCTTC. This sequence joins TRBV30 and TRBJ1-2; 7 bases are shared with TRBD1. The length of the CDR3 is 15 residues. Germline CDR1 and CDR2: GTSNPN and SVGIG (reference sequence). V was clipped by 0 bases and J by 1 base; unmatched bases: 5.

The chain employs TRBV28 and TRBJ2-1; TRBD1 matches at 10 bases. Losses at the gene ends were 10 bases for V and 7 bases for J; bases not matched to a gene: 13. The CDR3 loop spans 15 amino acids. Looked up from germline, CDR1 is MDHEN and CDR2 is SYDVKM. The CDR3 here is CATETGGARMNEQFF. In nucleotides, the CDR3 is TGTGCCACCGAGACAGGGGGCGCGAGGATGAATGAGCAGTTCTTC.

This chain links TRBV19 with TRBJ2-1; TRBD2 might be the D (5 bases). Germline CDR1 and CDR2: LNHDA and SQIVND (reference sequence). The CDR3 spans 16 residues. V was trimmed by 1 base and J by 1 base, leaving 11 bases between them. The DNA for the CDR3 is TGTGCCAGTAGTATAGGTGACGGGGAGTCCTACAATGAGCAGTTCTTC. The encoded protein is CASSIGDGESYNEQFF.

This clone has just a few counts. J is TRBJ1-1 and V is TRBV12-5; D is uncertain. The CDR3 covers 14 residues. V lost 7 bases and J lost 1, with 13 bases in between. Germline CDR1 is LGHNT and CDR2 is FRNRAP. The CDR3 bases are TGTGCTAGTGCCCTACTACCCCAGAACACTGAAGCTTTCTTT. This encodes CASALLPQNTEAFF. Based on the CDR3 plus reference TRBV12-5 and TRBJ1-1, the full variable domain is DARVTQTPRHKVTEMGQEVTMRCQPILGHNTVFWYRQTMMQGLELLAYFRNRAPLDDSGMPKDRFSAEMPDATLATLKIQPSEPRDSAVYFCASALLPQNTEAFFGQGTRLTVV.

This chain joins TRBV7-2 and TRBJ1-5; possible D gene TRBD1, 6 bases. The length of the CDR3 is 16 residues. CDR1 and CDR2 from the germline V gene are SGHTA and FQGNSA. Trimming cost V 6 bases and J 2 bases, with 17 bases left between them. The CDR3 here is CASRPGGARGNQPQHF. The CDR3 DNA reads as TGTGCCAGCAGGCCTGGGGGGGCGCGAGGCAATCAGCCCCAGCATTTT.

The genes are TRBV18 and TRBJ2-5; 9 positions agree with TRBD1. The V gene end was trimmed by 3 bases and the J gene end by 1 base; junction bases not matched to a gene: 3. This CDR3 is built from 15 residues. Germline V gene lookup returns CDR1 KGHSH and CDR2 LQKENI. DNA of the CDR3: TGTGCCAGCTCACCCCCGACAGGGGGCCAAGAGACCCAGTACTTC. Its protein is CASSPPTGGQETQYF.

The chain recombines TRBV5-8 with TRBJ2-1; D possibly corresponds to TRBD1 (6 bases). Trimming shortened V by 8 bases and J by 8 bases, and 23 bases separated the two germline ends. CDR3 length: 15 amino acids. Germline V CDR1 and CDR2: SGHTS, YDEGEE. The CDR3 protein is CASSLGAQHGDEQFF. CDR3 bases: TGTGCCAGTTCCTTGGGGGCCCAACATGGAGATGAGCAGTTCTTC.

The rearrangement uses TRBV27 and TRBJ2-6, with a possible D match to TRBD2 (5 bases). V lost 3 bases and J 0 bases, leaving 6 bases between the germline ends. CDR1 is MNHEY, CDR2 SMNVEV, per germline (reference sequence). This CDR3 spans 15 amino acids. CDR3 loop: CASSFGISGANVLTF. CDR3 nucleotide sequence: TGTGCCAGCAGTTTCGGGATCTCTGGGGCCAACGTCCTGACTTTC. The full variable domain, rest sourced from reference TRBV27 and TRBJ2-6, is EAQVTQNPRYLITVTGKKLTVTCSQNMNHEYMSWYRQDPGLGLRQIYYSMNVEVTDKGDVPEGYKVSRKEKRNFPLILESPSPNQTSLYFCASSFGISGANVLTFGAGSRLTVL.

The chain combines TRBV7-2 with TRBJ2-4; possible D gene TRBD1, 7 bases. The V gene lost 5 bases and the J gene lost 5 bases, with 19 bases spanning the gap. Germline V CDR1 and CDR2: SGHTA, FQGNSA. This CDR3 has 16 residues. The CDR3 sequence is CASSALGGGAQNIQYF. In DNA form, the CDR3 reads TGTGCCAGCAGCGCTCTTGGAGGGGGCGCGCAAAACATTCAGTACTTC.

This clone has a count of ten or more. This CDR3 is CASSHAGDPSSASGRAWYNEQFF. CDR3 in DNA: TGTGCCAGCAGCCACGCGGGTGACCCTTCCTCGGCTAGCGGGAGGGCCTGGTACAATGAGCAGTTCTTC. The V gene is TRBV6-2 or TRBV6-3, the J gene TRBJ2-1; 12 bases line up with TRBD2. V was pared by 6 bases and J by 4 bases, with 28 bases of the junction left unmatched. The CDR3 contains 23 residues. CDR1 MNHEY and CDR2 SVGEGT come from the germline V gene.

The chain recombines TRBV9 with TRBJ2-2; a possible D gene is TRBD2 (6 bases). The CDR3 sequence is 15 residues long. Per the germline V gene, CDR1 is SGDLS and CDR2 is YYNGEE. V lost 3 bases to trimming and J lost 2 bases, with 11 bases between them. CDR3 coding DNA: TGTGCCAGCAGCGACCGGGACTTCAACACCGGGGAGCTGTTTTTT. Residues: CASSDRDFNTGELFF.

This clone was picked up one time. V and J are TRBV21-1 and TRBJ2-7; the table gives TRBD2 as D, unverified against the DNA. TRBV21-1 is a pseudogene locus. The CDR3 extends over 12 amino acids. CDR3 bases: TGTGCCAGCAGCAAGAGCTCCTACGAGCAGTACTTC. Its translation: CASSKSSYEQYF.

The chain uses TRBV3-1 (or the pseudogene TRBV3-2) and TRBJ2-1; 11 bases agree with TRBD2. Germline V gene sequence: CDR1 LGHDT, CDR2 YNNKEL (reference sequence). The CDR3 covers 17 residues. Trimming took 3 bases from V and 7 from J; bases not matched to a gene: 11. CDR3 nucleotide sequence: TGTGCCAGCAGCCACATTCTAGCGGGAGGCACCCCTAATGAGCAGTTCTTC. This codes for CASSHILAGGTPNEQFF.

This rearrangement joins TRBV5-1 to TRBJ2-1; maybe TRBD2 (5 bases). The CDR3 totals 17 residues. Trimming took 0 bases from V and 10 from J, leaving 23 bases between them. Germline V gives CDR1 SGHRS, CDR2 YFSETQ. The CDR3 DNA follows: TGCGCCAGCAGCTTGGCCGCAGCGGCGACAATCGGTAACGAGCAGTTCTTC. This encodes CASSLAAAATIGNEQFF.